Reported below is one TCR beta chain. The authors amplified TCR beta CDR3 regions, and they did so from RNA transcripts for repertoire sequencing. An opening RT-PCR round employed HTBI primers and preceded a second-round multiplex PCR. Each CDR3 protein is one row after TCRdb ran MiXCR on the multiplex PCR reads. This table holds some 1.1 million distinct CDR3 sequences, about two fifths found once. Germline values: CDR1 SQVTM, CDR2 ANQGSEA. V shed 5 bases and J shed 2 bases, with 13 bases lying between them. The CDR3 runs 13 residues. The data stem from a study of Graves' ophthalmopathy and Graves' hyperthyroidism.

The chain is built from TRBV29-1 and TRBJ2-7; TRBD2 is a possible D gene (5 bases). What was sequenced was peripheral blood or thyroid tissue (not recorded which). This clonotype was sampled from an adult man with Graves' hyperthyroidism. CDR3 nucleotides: TGCAGCGTTTCTCCAGCGGAAACCTACGAGCAGTACTTC. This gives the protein CSVSPAETYEQYF.